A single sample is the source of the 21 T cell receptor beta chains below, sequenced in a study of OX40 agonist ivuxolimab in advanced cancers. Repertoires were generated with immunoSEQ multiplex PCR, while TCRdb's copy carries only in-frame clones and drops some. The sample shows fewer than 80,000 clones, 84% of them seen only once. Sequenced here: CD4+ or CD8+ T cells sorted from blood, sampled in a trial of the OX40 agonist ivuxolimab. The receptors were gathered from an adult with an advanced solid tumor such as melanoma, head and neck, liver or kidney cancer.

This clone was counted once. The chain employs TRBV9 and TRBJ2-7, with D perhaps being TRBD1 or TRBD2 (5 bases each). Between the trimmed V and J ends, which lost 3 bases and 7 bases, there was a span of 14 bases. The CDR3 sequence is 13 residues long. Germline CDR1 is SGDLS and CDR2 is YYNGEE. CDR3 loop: CASSGLGVGEQYF. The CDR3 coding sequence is TGTGCCAGCAGCGGACTGGGGGTGGGAGAGCAGTACTTC.

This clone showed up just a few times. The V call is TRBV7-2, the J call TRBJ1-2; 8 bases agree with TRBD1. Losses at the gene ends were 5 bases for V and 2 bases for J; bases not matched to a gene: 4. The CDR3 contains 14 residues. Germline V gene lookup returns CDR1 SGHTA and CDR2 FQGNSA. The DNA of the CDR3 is TGTGCCAGCAGCCCACGACAGGGGAACTATGGCTACACCTTC. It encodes CASSPRQGNYGYTF.

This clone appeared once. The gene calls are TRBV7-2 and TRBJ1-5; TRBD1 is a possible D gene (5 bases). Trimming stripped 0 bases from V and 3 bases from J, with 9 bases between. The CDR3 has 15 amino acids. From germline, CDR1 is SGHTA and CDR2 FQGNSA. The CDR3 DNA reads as TGTGCCAGCAGCTTAGCCGGGGGACCCAATCAGCCCCAGCATTTT. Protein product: CASSLAGGPNQPQHF.

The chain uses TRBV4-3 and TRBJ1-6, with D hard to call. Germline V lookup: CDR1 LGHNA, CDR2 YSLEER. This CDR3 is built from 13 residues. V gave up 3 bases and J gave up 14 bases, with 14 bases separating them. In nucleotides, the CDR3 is TGCGCCAGCAGCCAGCGCCCCCGAGGGACCCTCCACTTT. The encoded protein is CASSQRPRGTLHF.

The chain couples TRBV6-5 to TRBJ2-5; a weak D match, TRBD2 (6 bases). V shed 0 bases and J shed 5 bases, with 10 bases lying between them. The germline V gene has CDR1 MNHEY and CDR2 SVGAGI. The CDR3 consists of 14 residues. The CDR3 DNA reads TGTGCCAGCAGTTACTCGGAGGGCTGGGAGACCCAGTACTTC. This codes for CASSYSEGWETQYF.

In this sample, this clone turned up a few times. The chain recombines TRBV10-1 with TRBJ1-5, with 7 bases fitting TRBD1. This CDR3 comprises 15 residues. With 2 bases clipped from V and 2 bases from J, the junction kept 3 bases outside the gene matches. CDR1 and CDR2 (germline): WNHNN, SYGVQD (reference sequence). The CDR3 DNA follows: TGCGCCAGCAGTGAGCGCGACAGGGGCAATCAGCCCCAGCATTTT. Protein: CASSERDRGNQPQHF.

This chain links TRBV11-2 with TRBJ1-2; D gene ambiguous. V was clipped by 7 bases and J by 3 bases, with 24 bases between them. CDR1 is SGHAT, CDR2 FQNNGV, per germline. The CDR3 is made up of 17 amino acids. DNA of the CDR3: TGTGCCAGCACCGAGATTGGAGGACTCCCGGGCCACTATGGCTACACCTTC. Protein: CASTEIGGLPGHYGYTF.

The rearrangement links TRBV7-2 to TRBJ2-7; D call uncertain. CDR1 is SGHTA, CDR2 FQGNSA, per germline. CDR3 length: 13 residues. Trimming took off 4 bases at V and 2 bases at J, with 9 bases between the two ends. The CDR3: CASSSAATYEQYF. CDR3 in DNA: TGTGCCAGCAGCTCCGCCGCAACCTACGAGCAGTACTTC.

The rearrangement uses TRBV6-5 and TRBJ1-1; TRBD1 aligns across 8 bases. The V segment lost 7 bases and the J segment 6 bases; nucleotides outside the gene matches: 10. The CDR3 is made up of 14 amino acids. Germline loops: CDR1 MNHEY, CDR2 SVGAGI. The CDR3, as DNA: TGTGCCAGCACCCCCCGACAGGGGTACTCTGAAGCTTTCTTT. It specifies CASTPRQGYSEAFF.

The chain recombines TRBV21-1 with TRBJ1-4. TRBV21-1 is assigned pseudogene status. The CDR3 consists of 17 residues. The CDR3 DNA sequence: TGTGCCAGCACCAATGGGGGAACCAGGGTCGTGGGAGAAAAACTGTTTTTT. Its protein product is CASTNGGTRVVGEKLFF.

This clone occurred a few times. CDR3 loop: CASSPAGGPDTQYF. CDR3 DNA sequence: TGCGCCAGCAGCCCCGCGGGGGGCCCAGATACGCAGTATTTT. The chain combines TRBV5-1 with TRBJ2-3; 8 positions match TRBD2. V dropped 4 bases and J dropped 4; count of bases not matched to a gene: 5. Germline V CDR1 and CDR2: SGHRS, YFSETQ. The CDR3 has 14 amino acids.

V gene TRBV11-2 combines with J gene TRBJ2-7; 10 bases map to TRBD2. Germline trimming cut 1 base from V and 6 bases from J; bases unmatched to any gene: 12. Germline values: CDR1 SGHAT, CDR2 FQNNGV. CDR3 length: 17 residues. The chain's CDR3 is CASSLACTSGARGEQYF. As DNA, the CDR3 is TGTGCCAGCAGCTTAGCCTGTACTAGCGGGGCAAGGGGCGAGCAGTACTTC.

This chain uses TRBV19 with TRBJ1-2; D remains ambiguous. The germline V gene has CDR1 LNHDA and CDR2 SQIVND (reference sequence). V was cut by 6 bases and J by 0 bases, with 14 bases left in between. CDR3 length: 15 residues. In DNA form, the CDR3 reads TGTGCCAGTAGGAAGGGTCGATCCTCTAACTATGGCTACACCTTC. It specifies CASRKGRSSNYGYTF. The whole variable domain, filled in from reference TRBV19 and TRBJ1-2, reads DGGITQSPKYLFRKEGQNVTLSCEQNLNHDAMYWYRQDPGQGLRLIYYSQIVNDFQKGDIAEGYSVSREKKESFPLTVTSAQKNPTAFYLCASRKGRSSNYGYTFGSGTRLTVV.

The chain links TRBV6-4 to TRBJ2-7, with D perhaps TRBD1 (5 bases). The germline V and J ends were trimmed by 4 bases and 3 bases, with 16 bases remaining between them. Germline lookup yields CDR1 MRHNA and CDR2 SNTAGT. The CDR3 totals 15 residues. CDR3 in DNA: TGTGCCAGCAGTGTGGGGCACGAAGGCTTCTACGAGCAGTACTTC. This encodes CASSVGHEGFYEQYF.

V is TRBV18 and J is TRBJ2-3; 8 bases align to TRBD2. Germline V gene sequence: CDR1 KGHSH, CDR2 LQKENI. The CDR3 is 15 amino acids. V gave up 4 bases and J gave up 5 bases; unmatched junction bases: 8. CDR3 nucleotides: TGTGCCAGCTCACGAGCCCCGGGGGGGCAAGATACGCAGTATTTT. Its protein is CASSRAPGGQDTQYF.

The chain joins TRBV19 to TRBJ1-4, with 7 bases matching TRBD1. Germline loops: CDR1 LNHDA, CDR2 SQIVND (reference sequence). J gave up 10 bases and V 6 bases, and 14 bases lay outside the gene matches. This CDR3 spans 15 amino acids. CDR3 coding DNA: TGTGCCAGTAGAAACCCTCGGACAGGAGGTAGAAAACTGTTTTTT. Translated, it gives CASRNPRTGGRKLFF.

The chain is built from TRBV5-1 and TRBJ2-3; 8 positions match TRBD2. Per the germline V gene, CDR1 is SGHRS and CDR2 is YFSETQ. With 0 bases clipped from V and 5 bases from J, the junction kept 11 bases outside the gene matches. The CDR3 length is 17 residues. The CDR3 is CASSLALGRGAGDTQYF. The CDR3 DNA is TGCGCCAGCAGCTTGGCCCTGGGGCGGGGGGCAGGAGATACGCAGTATTTT.

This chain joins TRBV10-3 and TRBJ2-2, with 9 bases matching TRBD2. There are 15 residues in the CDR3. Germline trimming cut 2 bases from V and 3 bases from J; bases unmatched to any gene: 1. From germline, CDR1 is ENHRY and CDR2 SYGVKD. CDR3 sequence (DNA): TGTGCCATCAGTGAGCTAGCGGGGTACACCGGGGAGCTGTTTTTT. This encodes CAISELAGYTGELFF.

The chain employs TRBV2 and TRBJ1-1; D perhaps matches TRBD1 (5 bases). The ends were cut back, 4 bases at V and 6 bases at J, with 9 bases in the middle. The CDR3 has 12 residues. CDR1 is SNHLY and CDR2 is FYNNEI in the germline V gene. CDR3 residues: CASSGDSSEAFF. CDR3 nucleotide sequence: TGTGCCAGCAGTGGGGACTCCTCTGAAGCTTTCTTT. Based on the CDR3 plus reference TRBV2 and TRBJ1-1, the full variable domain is EPEVTQTPSHQVTQMGQEVILRCVPISNHLYFYWYRQILGQKVEFLVSFYNNEISEKSEIFDDQFSVERPDGSNFTLKIRSTKLEDSAMYFCASSGDSSEAFFGQGTRLTVV.

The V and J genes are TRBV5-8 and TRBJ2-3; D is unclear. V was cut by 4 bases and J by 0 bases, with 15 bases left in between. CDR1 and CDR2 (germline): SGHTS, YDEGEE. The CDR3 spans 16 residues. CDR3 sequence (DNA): TGTGCCAGCAGCCCCGGTGTAGGGTCTAGCACAGATACGCAGTATTTT. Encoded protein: CASSPGVGSSTDTQYF.

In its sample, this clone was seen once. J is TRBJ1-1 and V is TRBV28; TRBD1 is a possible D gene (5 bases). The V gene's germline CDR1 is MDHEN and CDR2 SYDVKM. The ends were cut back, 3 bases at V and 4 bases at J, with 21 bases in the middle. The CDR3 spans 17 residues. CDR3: CASSFRAGKRYSTEAFF. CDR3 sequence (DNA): TGTGCCAGCAGTTTTAGGGCAGGGAAGAGGTATAGCACTGAAGCTTTCTTT.